This TCR beta chain was recorded in a study of blood T cell repertoires in COVID-19. Looking at the study overall: PBMCs, B-cell-depleted T cells, or T cells provided the cDNA or gDNA that made up the material.

This CDR3 has 15 amino acids. Germline loops: CDR1 LGHNA, CDR2 YSLEER. The germline V and J ends were trimmed by 0 bases and 7 bases, with 13 bases remaining between them. TCRdb keeps only in-frame clones here, not all; method: immunoSEQ multiplex PCR. The table includes 90,000 to 150,000 clones, approximately 87% detected once. The receptor was derived from a man aged 65 to 85 who had recovered from COVID-19. This chain joins TRBV4-3 and TRBJ2-4; TRBD2 might be the D (6 bases). What was sequenced was peripheral blood. CDR3 region: CASSQDQGSGNIQYF. The CDR3 coding sequence is TGCGCCAGCAGCCAAGATCAAGGGAGCGGGAACATTCAGTACTTC.